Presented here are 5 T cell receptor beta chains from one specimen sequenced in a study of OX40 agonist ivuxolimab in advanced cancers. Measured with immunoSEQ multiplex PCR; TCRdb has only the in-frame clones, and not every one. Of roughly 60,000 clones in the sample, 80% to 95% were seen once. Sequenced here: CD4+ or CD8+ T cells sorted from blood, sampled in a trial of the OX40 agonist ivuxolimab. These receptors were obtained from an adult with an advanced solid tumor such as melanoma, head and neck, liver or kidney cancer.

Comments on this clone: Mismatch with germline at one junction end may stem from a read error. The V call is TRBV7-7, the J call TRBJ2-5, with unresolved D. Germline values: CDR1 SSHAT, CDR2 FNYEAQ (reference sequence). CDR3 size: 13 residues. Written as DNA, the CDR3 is TGTGCTAGCAGCTTAAATGTGCAAGAGACCCAGTACTTC. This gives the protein CASSLNVQETQYF.

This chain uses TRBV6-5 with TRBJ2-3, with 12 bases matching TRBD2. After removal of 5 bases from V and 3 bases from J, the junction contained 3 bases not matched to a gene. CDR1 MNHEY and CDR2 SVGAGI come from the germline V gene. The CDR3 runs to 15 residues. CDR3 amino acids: CASSLLAGGTDTQYF. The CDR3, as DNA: TGTGCCAGCAGTCTCCTAGCGGGGGGGACAGATACGCAGTATTTT.

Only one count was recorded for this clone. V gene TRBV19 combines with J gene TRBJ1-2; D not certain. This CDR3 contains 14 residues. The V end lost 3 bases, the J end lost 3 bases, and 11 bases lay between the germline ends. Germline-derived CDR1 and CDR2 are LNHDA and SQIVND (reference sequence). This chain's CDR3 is CASSIGTTYYGYTF. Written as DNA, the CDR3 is TGTGCCAGTAGTATCGGCACCACGTACTATGGCTACACCTTC. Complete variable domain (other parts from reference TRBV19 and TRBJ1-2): DGGITQSPKYLFRKEGQNVTLSCEQNLNHDAMYWYRQDPGQGLRLIYYSQIVNDFQKGDIAEGYSVSREKKESFPLTVTSAQKNPTAFYLCASSIGTTYYGYTFGSGTRLTVV.

In DNA, the CDR3 is TGTGCCAGCAGCAAGTCTCCAAGCTCTGGAAACACCATATATTTT. It translates to CASSKSPSSGNTIYF. The chain uses TRBV13 and TRBJ1-3; D unclear. Looked up from germline, CDR1 is PRHDT and CDR2 is FYEKMQ (reference sequence). V was pared by 5 bases and J by 0 bases, with 11 bases between. CDR3 length: 15 residues.

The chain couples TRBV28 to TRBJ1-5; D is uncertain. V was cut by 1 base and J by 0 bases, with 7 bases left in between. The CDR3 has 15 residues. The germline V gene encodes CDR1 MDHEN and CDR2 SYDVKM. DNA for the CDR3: TGTGCCAGCAGTTTATTCCAGGATAGCAATCAGCCCCAGCATTTT. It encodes CASSLFQDSNQPQHF. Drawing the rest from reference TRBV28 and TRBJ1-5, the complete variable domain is DVKVTQSSRYLVKRTGEKVFLECVQDMDHENMFWYRQDPGLGLRLIYFSYDVKMKEKGDIPEGYSVSREKKERFSLILESASTNQTSMYLCASSLFQDSNQPQHFGDGTRLSIL.